The rows below give T cell receptor beta chains drawn from one sample of a study of cytomegalovirus exposure and HLA in healthy donors. The protocol was immunoSEQ multiplex PCR, while the TCRdb copy is restricted to in-frame clones and leaves out a portion. The sample has 110,000 or so clones, roughly 70% seen once. The sequenced material came from PBMCs. The receptors shown here come from a woman aged 40 to 50 in good health and CMV-seropositive. Each CDR3 is given with its conserved first and last residue. D genes are given only for firm matches. The size entry is marked missing in some rows and otherwise reads once, few, many or a size class.

TRBJ1-1,.,TRBV4-3,few,TGCGCCAGCAGCCAAGAGAGGCAAGCTGAAGCTTTCTTT,CASSQERQAEAFF
TRBJ1-1,.,TRBV9,.,TGTGCCAGCAGCCCACGACAGGTGAACACTGAAGCTTTCTTT,CASSPRQVNTEAFF
TRBJ1-1,.,TRBV6-5,.,TGTGCCAGCAGTTCCCACATGGGGGCGCGGGACACTGAAGCTTTCTTT,CASSSHMGARDTEAFF
TRBJ2-1,TRBD2,TRBV30,many,TGTGCCTGGAGTGGAAGGCTAGCGGACAATGAGCAGTTCTTC,CAWSGRLADNEQFF
TRBJ1-3,.,TRBV28,.,TGTGCCAGCAGTTTACGGGGTCGGTACACCATATATTTT,CASSLRGRYTIYF
TRBJ1-2,.,TRBV25-1,.,TGTGCCAGCAGTGAATATTACAATAATGGCTACACCTTC,CASSEYYNNGYTF
TRBJ2-1,TRBD1,TRBV6-1,.,TGTGCCAGCAGTGAGACAGGGGGCTCTGGCTCCTACAATGAGCAGTTCTTC,CASSETGGSGSYNEQFF
TRBJ1-2,.,TRBV4-3,once,TGCGCCAGCAGCCAAGATTTGGGCCACTATGGCTACACCTTC,CASSQDLGHYGYTF
TRBJ1-6,TRBD1,TRBV5-1,.,TGCGCCAGCAGCTTGGTAGGACAGGGGCCCAATTCACCCCTCCACTTT,CASSLVGQGPNSPLHF
TRBJ2-6,TRBD2,TRBV9,.,TGTGCCAGCAGCCCAAACCTCGGGGGGAGATTCACTGGGGCCAACGTCCTGACTTTC,CASSPNLGGRFTGANVLTF
TRBJ2-5,.,TRBV18,.,TGTGCCAGCTCACCACAGGGGGAAGAGACCCAGTACTTC,CASSPQGEETQYF
TRBJ1-5,TRBD1,TRBV2,.,TGTGCCAGCAGTGTGGACAGGGTGATCATCCAGCCCCAGCATTTT,CASSVDRVIIQPQHF
TRBJ2-1,.,TRBV18,.,TGTGCCAGCTCACCGGGTGGCGGTAGCTCCTACAATGAGCAGTTCTTC,CASSPGGGSSYNEQFF
TRBJ2-7,TRBD1,TRBV19,few,TGTGCCAGTAGTTGGACAGGGATCTCCTACGAGCAGTACTTC,CASSWTGISYEQYF
TRBJ1-1,.,TRBV23-1,.,TGCGCCAGCAGTCAATGTGGCAGGGTGAGAGCTGAAGCTTTCTTT,CASSQCGRVRAEAFF
TRBJ1-4,TRBD1,TRBV9,.,TGTGCCAGCAGCGAGACAGGGGGCGTGGGTGAAAAACTGTTTTTT,CASSETGGVGEKLFF
TRBJ1-2,.,TRBV6-1,few,TGTGCCAGCAGGGCAGGGGACTATGGCTACACCTTC,CASRAGDYGYTF
TRBJ1-2,TRBD1,TRBV19,.,TGTGCCAGTAGTACCCGCTCCGGACAGGAAGGCTACACCTTC,CASSTRSGQEGYTF
TRBJ2-7,.,TRBV6-1,.,TGTGCCAGCAGGGAACTAGCAGCCACTTTATACGAGCAGTACTTC,CASRELAATLYEQYF
TRBJ1-2,.,TRBV27,.,TGTGCCAGCAGTCCACACGAGGGAAGGTATGGCTACACCTTC,CASSPHEGRYGYTF
TRBJ2-5,.,TRBV19,.,TGTGCCAGTAGCCTCAGGATTAGAGAGACCCAGTACTTC,CASSLRIRETQYF
TRBJ1-1,TRBD1,TRBV7-2,.,TGTGCCAGCAGCGTAGTCACAGGGGGCGCGATTAAAGCTTTCTTT,CASSVVTGGAIKAFF
TRBJ1-2,TRBD1,TRBV7-2,few,TGTGCCAGCAGGAGGACAGGCCCAGCTAACTATGGCTACACCTTC,CASRRTGPANYGYTF
TRBJ2-7,.,TRBV29-1,.,TGCAGCGTTGAGTCAGGCGACTACGAGCAGTACTTC,CSVESGDYEQYF
TRBJ1-5,TRBD1,TRBV19,.,TGTGCCAGTAGGGCCCCAATGACAGGGTCGGCCCAGCATTTT,CASRAPMTGSAQHF
TRBJ2-5,.,TRBV7-9,.,TGTGCCAGCAGCCGCTTTAACGCGCCCCAAGAGACCCAGTACTTC,CASSRFNAPQETQYF
TRBJ2-1,TRBD2,TRBV9,.,TGTGCCAGCAGCATCCCGACTAGCGGGGTGTACAATGAGCAGTTCTTC,CASSIPTSGVYNEQFF
TRBJ2-1,.,TRBV9,few,TGTGCCAGCAGCCAATTGGGACTGACGGGTGAGCAGTTCTTC,CASSQLGLTGEQFF
TRBJ2-1,TRBD2,TRBV4-3,.,TGCGCCAGCAGCCAAGTAGCGGGGGGCCCGGACAATGAGCAGTTCTTC,CASSQVAGGPDNEQFF
TRBJ1-2,.,TRBV9,.,TGTGCCAGCAGCGTAGAACATACCCATGGCTACACCTTC,CASSVEHTHGYTF
TRBJ1-5,.,TRBV9,.,TGTGCCAGCAGCGCCGACCAGGGTAATCAGCCCCAGCATTTT,CASSADQGNQPQHF
TRBJ2-1,TRBD2,TRBV5-4,.,TGTGCCAGCGGCGCGGGACTAGCATACAATGAGCAGTTCTTC,CASGAGLAYNEQFF
TRBJ1-2,.,TRBV28,once,TGTGCCAGCAGTCCTGGCAGGGCCTCCCCCTATGGCTACACCTTC,CASSPGRASPYGYTF
TRBJ2-7,TRBD2,TRBV7-8,.,TGTGCCAGCAGCTTAGGGCTAGCGGGAGGATGGTACGAGCAGTACTTC,CASSLGLAGGWYEQYF
TRBJ1-2,.,TRBV30,.,TGTGCCTGGAGTGTAATAGGGACTTCCTATGGCTACACCTTC,CAWSVIGTSYGYTF
TRBJ2-7,.,TRBV5-1,.,TGCGCCAGCAGCCCTTCGGCGGGGAGTCGCTACGAGCAGTACTTC,CASSPSAGSRYEQYF
TRBJ2-3,TRBD2,TRBV10-1,.,TGCGCCAGCAGTGATGAGGGTAACAGACTAGCGGGGGTCACAGATACGCAGTATTTT,CASSDEGNRLAGVTDTQYF
TRBJ1-2,.,TRBV11-2,.,TGTGCCAGCAGCCTTCAATCGGGATTGTACACCTTC,CASSLQSGLYTF
TRBJ1-2,TRBD1,TRBV6-5,.,TGTGCCAGCAGTTACTCGAGGACAGGGGGAAGTGGCTACACCTTC,CASSYSRTGGSGYTF
TRBJ2-2,.,TRBV9,.,TGTGCCAGCAGCGTACTACAGGGTAACACCGGGGAGCTGTTTTTT,CASSVLQGNTGELFF